This T cell receptor (beta chain) was captured by sequencing in a study of cytomegalovirus exposure and HLA in healthy donors. About this clone itself: Its target is unknown.

The PCR was carried out with 60 Vbeta primers and 13 Jbeta primers. Produced via immunoSEQ multiplex PCR; TCRdb's table is partial and in-frame only. The sample carries some 130,000 clones, over 70% recorded once. V shed 5 bases, J shed 3 bases, and the junction held 6 bases outside the gene matches. The CDR3 length is 14 residues. Germline V gene data show CDR1 as MNHEY and CDR2 as SVGAGI. Study-level results: A later analysis reportedly found fewer N-insertions in an Asian-associated ancestry cluster than the roughly 670-donor mean.

This TCR came from a woman aged 40 to 55 in good health and CMV-seronegative. The specimen sequenced was PBMCs. The V gene is TRBV6-5, the J gene TRBJ2-7, with 8 positions matching TRBD2. The CDR3 DNA reads as TGTGCCAGCAGTGCCACTAGCGGCCACTACGAGCAGTACTTC. Translation gives CASSATSGHYEQYF.